The present TCR beta chain was sequenced within a study of spatial heterogeneity in lung cancer. General study findings and limits: Counts that tracked tumor mutation counts were those of expanded intratumoral alpha and beta TCRs.

All TCR cDNA molecules were individually tagged with a unique molecular identifier. One entry per CDR3 protein, called by TCRdb with MiXCR from the 5' RACE reads. The repertoire holds some 7,400 distinct CDR3 sequences, with around 6.3% as singletons. Time point noted: sample taken at primary tumor resection. The germline V gene has CDR1 SGHNT and CDR2 YYREEE (reference sequence). V shed 1 base, J shed 1 base, and the junction held 4 bases outside the gene matches. The CDR3 spans 15 residues. Sample share makes this clonotype medium-sized. Its antigen is unidentified. Source: lung tumor tissue, taken at surgery. This clonotype originated in a female donor with early-stage non-small cell lung cancer. The J gene is TRBJ2-7, the V gene TRBV5-4, with 8 bases aligning to TRBD1. This chain's CDR3 is CASSLQDRASYEQYF. The CDR3, as DNA: TGTGCCAGCAGCTTGCAGGACAGGGCTTCCTACGAGCAGTACTTC.